This T cell receptor beta chain was captured in a study of OX40 agonist ivuxolimab in advanced cancers. Study background: The dose-escalation cohort was about 86% male, with a mean age of around 54 years, ranging about 23 to 90. Past anti-PD-1, anti-PD-L1 or anti-CTLA-4 therapy was accepted, and roughly 40% had received some. Broader study findings: Within 6 weeks, CD4+ and CD8+ blood T cells expanded clonally at 0.1 to 3.0 mg/kg.

Germline V gene lookup returns CDR1 LNHDA and CDR2 SQIVND (reference sequence). The CDR3 covers 15 residues. Losses at the gene ends were 3 bases for V and 7 bases for J; bases not matched to a gene: 8. Generated by immunoSEQ multiplex PCR, the TCRdb table keeps only in-frame clones and is missing some. The data hold about 67,000 clones, with more than 75% observed a single time. Of note for this clone: Its antigen is currently unknown.

This material consisted of CD4+ or CD8+ T cells sorted from blood, taken in a trial of the OX40 agonist ivuxolimab. The source of this sequence is an adult with an advanced solid tumor such as melanoma, head and neck, liver or kidney cancer. The rearrangement links TRBV19 to TRBJ1-2; 10 nucleotides line up with TRBD1. For the CDR3, the DNA is TGTGCCAGTAGTATGGGGGGACAGGGGATTCGTGGCTACACCTTC. This codes for CASSMGGQGIRGYTF.